This TCR beta chain emerged from a study of blood T cell repertoires in COVID-19. Study-wide context: The cDNA or gDNA used as material had been derived from T cells, B-cell-depleted T cells, or PBMCs.

Sequencing used immunoSEQ multiplex PCR; TCRdb keeps in-frame clones, though not all of them. The sample carries 250,000 to 350,000 clones, 80% to 90% recorded once. The CDR3 loop spans 13 amino acids. In germline, CDR1 is MDHEN, CDR2 SYDVKM. V lost 6 bases and J 7 bases, leaving 13 bases between the germline ends. The participants were between roughly 18 and 90 years old and came from under 25 US areas. The material sequenced was PBMCs or T cells enriched from blood (not recorded which). The rearrangement joins TRBV28 to TRBJ1-5; possibly TRBD1 for D (6 bases). The clonotype was recovered from a woman aged 30 to 39 who had recovered from COVID-19. This CDR3 is CASSNREGQPQHF. The CDR3, as DNA: TGTGCCAGCAGCAACAGGGAAGGACAGCCCCAGCATTTT.